Listed below are T cell receptor beta chains from one sample, sequenced in a study of T cell changes during pregnancy in multiple sclerosis. Profiling relied on immunoSEQ multiplex PCR, and the TCRdb table lists in-frame clones only, not all of them. The sample comprises about 40,000 clones, approximately 93% of which are singletons, and around 0.4% rests with the top ten. Sequencing was performed on CD4+ T cells from peripheral blood mononuclear cells, taken in the first trimester of pregnancy. The source is a female donor with multiple sclerosis, enrolled in a pregnancy study. CDR3s include the opening cysteine and the closing phenylalanine or tryptophan. A D gene is named only where the DNA matches it firmly. The size of a clone is reported for some rows only, either as once, few or many, or as a class for expanded clones.

v_gene	j_gene	d_gene	abundance	CDR3nt	CDR3aa
TRBV9	TRBJ2-1	TRBD2	-	TGTGCCAGCAGCGTAGTCGCAGCGGGAGTAACGGGCAATGAGCAGTTCTTC	CASSVVAAGVTGNEQFF
TRBV27	TRBJ1-1	-	-	TGTGCCAGCAGTTTAGGGGGGGTGACTGAAGCTTTCTTT	CASSLGGVTEAFF
TRBV5-1	TRBJ2-2	TRBD1	-	TGCGCCAGCAGCTGGACAGGGGGCACCGGGGAGCTGTTTTTT	CASSWTGGTGELFF
TRBV5-1	TRBJ2-4	-	-	TGCGCCAGCAGCTTGGCGGCCAAAAACATTCAGTACTTC	CASSLAAKNIQYF
TRBV19	TRBJ1-4	-	-	TGTGCCAGTAGTAAAAGGACAGTAGAAAAACTGTTTTTT	CASSKRTVEKLFF
TRBV5-1	TRBJ1-2	-	-	TGCGCCAGCAGCCCCTGGGGGGTAGGCGACTATGGCTACACCTTC	CASSPWGVGDYGYTF
TRBV5-1	TRBJ2-1	TRBD2	-	TGCGCCAGCAGTTCCACTAGCGGGAACTACAATGAGCAGTTCTTC	CASSSTSGNYNEQFF
TRBV7-9	TRBJ2-1	TRBD2	-	TGTGCCAGCAGCCGGACTAGCGGGAGAAACAATGAGCAGTTCTTC	CASSRTSGRNNEQFF
TRBV29-1	TRBJ2-1	-	-	TGCAGCGTCTCAGGGCCAAGCTCCTACAATGAGCAGTTCTTC	CSVSGPSSYNEQFF
TRBV6-5	TRBJ1-2	-	-	TGTGCCAGCCCTACCCCGGGACAATTTAACTATGGCTACACCTTC	CASPTPGQFNYGYTF
TRBV7-2	TRBJ2-2	-	-	TGTGCCAGCAGCATACAGCGGGCCGGGGAGCTGTTTTTT	CASSIQRAGELFF
TRBV5-1	TRBJ1-2	-	-	TGCGCCAGCAGCCCCGGGGGGTTAAGCTATGGCTACACCTTC	CASSPGGLSYGYTF
TRBV25-1	TRBJ2-2	TRBD1	once	TGTGCCAGCAGGGACAGGGGGAACACCGGGGAGCTGTTTTTT	CASRDRGNTGELFF
TRBV7-6	TRBJ1-1	-	-	TGTGCCAGCAGCTCATACACGAACACTGAAGCTTTCTTT	CASSSYTNTEAFF
TRBV9	TRBJ1-1	TRBD1	-	TGTGCCAGCAGGGACTCGGAGACAGGGGGTCCGGACACTGAAGCTTTCTTT	CASRDSETGGPDTEAFF
TRBV5-1	TRBJ2-1	-	-	TGCGCCAGCAGCTTGAACTGGGCAGGGATCAATGAGCAGTTCTTC	CASSLNWAGINEQFF
TRBV5-8	TRBJ2-5	-	-	TGTGCCAGCAGCTTGGAACAGGTCCAACGAAGGAGTTACTTC	CASSLEQVQRRSYF
TRBV7-2	TRBJ2-5	-	-	TGTGCCAGTACGAGCTATATCGTTGAGACCCAGTACTTC	CASTSYIVETQYF